This T cell receptor (beta chain) was retrieved from a study of OX40 agonist ivuxolimab in advanced cancers. Study-wide context: Ivuxolimab was an agonistic, fully human IgG2 monoclonal antibody directed against OX40 (CD134), a costimulatory receptor. Intravenous ivuxolimab was administered to patients every 2 weeks at six dose levels: 0.01, 0.1, 0.3, 1.5, 3 and 10 mg/kg. Of the approximately 50 dose-escalation patients, hepatocellular carcinoma was present in about 20, melanoma in approximately 15, renal cell carcinoma in 9 and head and neck cancer in 9. In the dose-escalation cohort, around four fifths of patients were male, and the mean age was roughly 60 years with a range of about 20 to 80. Prior anti-PD-1, anti-PD-L1 or anti-CTLA-4 therapy was permitted, and 35% to 40% of dose-escalation patients had received checkpoint inhibitors. Three dose-escalation patients achieved partial responses, one with hepatocellular carcinoma and two with cutaneous melanoma. Peripheral TCRbeta sequencing aimed to test whether ivuxolimab altered TCR sequence diversity and caused clonal T-cell expansion. The monotherapy dose-escalation portion (N ≈ 56 patients) of the phase I ivuxolimab trial is reported in the paper. What the work shows at the level of the full study, not this receptor alone: On average, CD8+ T cells showed more expanded clones than CD4+ T cells after ivuxolimab. The antigen specificity of the peripheral T cells that underwent clonal expansion was not determined. At doses from 0.1 to 3.0 mg/kg, clonal expansion was seen in both CD4+ and CD8+ blood T cells between baseline and week 6. Low levels of normalized T-cell clonal expansion were also seen in some patients who did not respond. In the 0.1-3.0 mg/kg groups, partial responders had among the lowest normalized peripheral clonal expansion, particularly in CD8+ T cells.

Genomic DNA was isolated from the sorted cells so that the TCRbeta CDR3 region could be sequenced. The immunoSEQ Assay was used to sequence the TCRbeta CDR3 regions. TCRdb limited this immuneACCESS table to in-frame rearrangements with V and J called. A share of clones is missing; checked studies link under half to unresolved V genes, and the rest is unexplained. The sample has about 80,000 clones on record, 90% of them singletons. Around 0.7% of the sample lies in the top ten. The trial excluded patients who had a history of autoimmune disease or who were on systemic immunosuppression. Peripheral blood for TCR sequencing was drawn from every dose cohort at baseline, at cycle 4 day 1 and at cycle 7 day 1. Samples were obtained from an open-label, multicenter, first-in-human phase I dose-escalation trial of ivuxolimab. Adults with locally advanced or metastatic melanoma, renal cell, hepatocellular, or head and neck squamous cell carcinoma were enrolled in the trial. Before TCR sequencing, CD4+ T cells and CD8+ T cells were sorted from peripheral blood as separate populations.

The CDR3 starts with the cysteine, ends with the phenylalanine, and has 16 residues. Only the CDR3 portion is preserved as DNA: 48 bases, with reading frame beginning at the first base. V drops 4 bases and J drops 2 bases, leaving 16 bases in between. CDR1 is given as SGHKS and CDR2 as YYEKEE, both from the germline V gene (reference sequence). In the case of this clone: Which antigen it targets is not known. There are no base qualities to consult, and no much larger clone falls within one base.

Recombination linked TRBV5-5 to TRBJ2-1; the best D guess is TRBD1, with 5 bases matching. The material sequenced was CD4+ or CD8+ T cells sorted from blood, taken in a trial of the OX40 agonist ivuxolimab. This TCR derives from an adult with an advanced solid tumor such as melanoma, head and neck, liver or kidney cancer. Here the CDR3 is given as CASSTTVETTYNEQFF. The nucleotides read TGTGCCAGCAGCACGACAGTAGAAACGACCTACAATGAGCAGTTCTTC. With all but the CDR3 taken from the reference TRBV5-5 and TRBJ2-1 genes, the full variable domain is: DAGVTQSPTHLIKTRGQQVTLRCSPISGHKSVSWYQQVLGQGPQFIFQYYEKEERGRGNFPDRFSARQFPNYSSELNVNALLLGDSALYLCASSTTVETTYNEQFFGPGTRLTVL.